This T cell receptor (beta chain) stems from a study of cytomegalovirus exposure and HLA in healthy donors. Study-wide results and caveats: The HLA-A and HLA-B alleles of most subjects were reportedly predicted accurately from TCR beta sequences. Some V segments (TRBV6-2 and TRBV6-3 among them) were excluded as indistinguishable. A later analysis linked 15,000 to 20,000 TCR beta sequences to HLA alleles at 0.05 false discovery rate.

The PCR ran on 60 Vbeta and 13 Jbeta primers. Libraries were prepared by immunoSEQ multiplex PCR; TCRdb keeps only in-frame clonotypes and omits some of them. The table lists tens of thousands of clones. Comment on this clone: Its antigen is undetermined.

V lost 5 bases and J lost 5; bases outside the gene matches: 5. Germline CDR1 PRHDT, CDR2 FYEKMQ (reference sequence). CDR3 size: 13 residues. Sequencing used PBMCs. The chain uses TRBV13 and TRBJ2-7, with TRBD1 identical over 8 bases. The receptor was isolated from a man between 18 and 35 years old in good health and CMV-seropositive. CDR3: CASSPGQVNEQYF. CDR3 DNA: TGTGCCAGCAGCCCGGGACAGGTTAACGAGCAGTACTTC.